This T cell receptor (beta chain) appears in the sequencing data of a study of graft-versus-host responses after intestinal transplantation. Data came from immunoSEQ multiplex PCR; TCRdb stores just in-frame clones and leaves some out. The sample has about 45,000 clones, over 75% seen once. Trimming pared 0 bases from V and 5 bases from J, leaving 6 bases between. Germline V gives CDR1 LNHNV, CDR2 YYDKDF (reference sequence). The CDR3 is made up of 13 amino acids. Sample: PBMCs, taken 524 days after transplant. This TCR came from a human patient who received an intestinal transplant, so some T cells may come from the graft donor. V gene TRBV15 combines with J gene TRBJ2-3; D call uncertain. CDR3 loop: CATSRDLGDTQYF. In nucleotides, the CDR3 is TGTGCCACCAGCAGAGATCTTGGAGATACGCAGTATTTT. Full variable domain (outside the CDR3, taken from reference TRBV15 and TRBJ2-3): DAMVIQNPRYQVTQFGKPVTLSCSQTLNHNVMYWYQQKSSQAPKLLFHYYDKDFNNEADTPDNFQSRRPNTSFCFLDIRSPGLGDTAMYLCATSRDLGDTQYFGPGTRLTVL.